The 30 T cell receptor beta chains in this list originate from one sample, sequenced in a study of blood T cell repertoires in COVID-19. Profiled with immunoSEQ multiplex PCR; TCRdb holds only in-frame clones, not every one. Of about 210,000 clones listed, about 86% are singletons. Sequencing was carried out using peripheral blood. Source of these receptors: a woman aged 70-85 years with acute or convalescent COVID-19.

The chain recombines TRBV11-3 with TRBJ2-2; D call uncertain. Trimming took 1 base from V and 8 from J, leaving 8 bases between them. The CDR3 loop spans 13 amino acids. Germline V gene sequence: CDR1 SGHNT, CDR2 YENEEA. The CDR3 nucleotides read TGTGCCAGCAGCTTAGTAGCATGGGGGGAGCTGTTTTTT. Its protein product is CASSLVAWGELFF. Complete variable domain (other parts from reference TRBV11-3 and TRBJ2-2): EAGVVQSPRYKIIEKKQPVAFWCNPISGHNTLYWYLQNLGQGPELLIRYENEEAVDDSQLPKDRFSAERLKGVDSTLKIQPAELGDSAVYLCASSLVAWGELFFGEGSRLTVL.

This chain uses TRBV7-2 with TRBJ2-1, with 13 bases fitting TRBD2. CDR3 size: 15 residues. Germline V gives CDR1 SGHTA, CDR2 FQGNSA. V trimming: 4 bases; J trimming: 5 bases; junction bases outside the gene matches: 2. CDR3 coding DNA: TGTGCCAGCAGCTCCGGACTAGCGGGAGACAATGAGCAGTTCTTC. Its protein product is CASSSGLAGDNEQFF.

In this sample, this clone turned up once. J is TRBJ2-5 and V is TRBV3-1 (or the pseudogene TRBV3-2); a weak D match, TRBD1 (6 bases). Trimming stripped 5 bases from V and 3 bases from J, with 10 bases between. The CDR3 totals 13 residues. From germline, CDR1 is LGHDT and CDR2 YNNKEL (reference sequence). The CDR3 nucleotides read TGTGCCAGCAGCTCAGGGGTGGAAGAGACCCAGTACTTC. Encoded protein: CASSSGVEETQYF.

The genes are TRBV2 and TRBJ1-6, with 7 nucleotides matching TRBD1. The CDR3 totals 16 residues. V lost 7 bases and J lost 7; bases outside the gene matches: 13. Per the germline V gene, CDR1 is SNHLY and CDR2 is FYNNEI. For the CDR3, the DNA is TGTGCCAGCATTGCCCTCCGGGACAGCTTGAATTCACCCCTCCACTTT. Residues: CASIALRDSLNSPLHF.

The V call is TRBV28, the J call TRBJ2-7; 8 bases agree with TRBD1. Germline CDR1 is MDHEN and CDR2 is SYDVKM. The CDR3 covers 13 residues. The V gene end was trimmed by 6 bases and the J gene end by 4 bases; junction bases not matched to a gene: 5. The CDR3 spells CASSRGQGYEQYF. The DNA of the CDR3 is TGTGCCAGCAGCAGAGGACAGGGATACGAGCAGTACTTC. The entire variable domain, with the rest obtained from reference TRBV28 and TRBJ2-7, is as follows: DVKVTQSSRYLVKRTGEKVFLECVQDMDHENMFWYRQDPGLGLRLIYFSYDVKMKEKGDIPEGYSVSREKKERFSLILESASTNQTSMYLCASSRGQGYEQYFGPGTRLTVT.

The rearrangement links TRBV27 to TRBJ2-3; a weak D match, TRBD1 (6 bases). Germline V CDR1 and CDR2: MNHEY, SMNVEV (reference sequence). V lost 8 bases, J lost 2 bases, and 14 bases lay in between. This CDR3 has 14 residues. This CDR3 reads CASAIQGTTDTQYF. In DNA, the CDR3 is TGTGCCAGCGCAATACAGGGCACCACAGATACGCAGTATTTT.

The chain is built from TRBV5-1 and TRBJ1-1; D call uncertain. Trimming stripped 4 bases from V and 1 base from J, with 8 bases between. CDR1 and CDR2 (germline): SGHRS, YFSETQ. The CDR3 totals 13 residues. The CDR3: CASSRRENTEAFF. CDR3 coding DNA: TGCGCCAGCAGCCGACGGGAGAACACTGAAGCTTTCTTT. The variable domain in full, with the rest retrieved from reference TRBV5-1 and TRBJ1-1, is KAGVTQTPRYLIKTRGQQVTLSCSPISGHRSVSWYQQTPGQGLQFLFEYFSETQRNKGNFPGRFSGRQFSNSRSEMNVSTLELGDSALYLCASSRRENTEAFFGQGTRLTVV.

This clone was seen only once. J is TRBJ1-2 and V is TRBV15; no clear D. This CDR3 contains 13 residues. Trimming cost V 0 bases and J 6 bases, with 8 bases left between them. Germline CDR1 and CDR2: LNHNV and YYDKDF (reference sequence). Written as DNA, the CDR3 is TGTGCCACCAGCAGAGATTTTCAGGATGGCTACACCTTC. As protein: CATSRDFQDGYTF.

This clone was recorded only once. This chain links TRBV19 with TRBJ1-1; the match to TRBD1 covers 9 bases. The germline CDR1 and CDR2 sequences are LNHDA and SQIVND (reference sequence). Trimming at V came to 7 bases and at J to 4 bases, leaving 10 bases not matched to a gene. The CDR3 sequence is 15 residues long. CDR3 coding DNA: TGTGCCAGTACCAAGGGGGACAGGGACCCCACTGAAGCTTTCTTT. Its protein is CASTKGDRDPTEAFF.

The V gene is TRBV7-2, the J gene TRBJ2-7, with 8 bases identical to TRBD1. Unmatched junction bases numbered 8, after V lost 5 bases and J lost 2 bases. Per the germline V gene, CDR1 is SGHTA and CDR2 is FQGNSA. This CDR3 is built from 15 residues. The chain's CDR3 is CASSIGQGSAYEQYF. The CDR3 nucleotides are TGTGCCAGCAGCATCGGACAGGGCTCAGCCTACGAGCAGTACTTC.

V is TRBV7-8 and J is TRBJ2-1, with D perhaps TRBD2 (6 bases). V shed 3 bases and J shed 4 bases, with 13 bases lying between them. CDR3 length: 15 residues. Germline CDR1 reads SGHVS; CDR2 reads FQNEAQ. The CDR3: CASSFRDLSYNEQFF. CDR3 bases: TGTGCCAGCAGCTTCCGGGACTTATCTTACAATGAGCAGTTCTTC.

The chain has TRBV7-6 and TRBJ2-3; D remains ambiguous. Germline CDR1 is SGHVS and CDR2 is FNYEAQ. Trimming stripped 1 base from V and 2 bases from J, with 7 bases between. This CDR3 spans 14 amino acids. DNA for the CDR3: TGTGCCAGCAGCTTAGTAGCTAACACAGATACGCAGTATTTT. It translates to CASSLVANTDTQYF.

The chain recombines TRBV7-9 with TRBJ1-2; TRBD1 agrees at 9 bases. The CDR3 has 17 residues. Trimming cost V 1 base and J 7 bases; bases outside gene matches: 13. CDR1 and CDR2 from the germline V gene are SEHNR and FQNEAQ (reference sequence). The CDR3 is CASSLVGLQGAQLGYTF. Written as DNA, the CDR3 is TGTGCCAGCAGCTTAGTAGGCCTACAGGGGGCGCAGCTTGGCTACACCTTC.

The chain is built from TRBV3-1 (or the pseudogene TRBV3-2) and TRBJ2-7; D is perhaps TRBD2 (7 bases). The CDR3 sequence is 17 residues long. Germline CDR1 and CDR2: LGHDT and YNNKEL (reference sequence). V was pared by 4 bases and J by 0 bases, with 19 bases between. For the CDR3, the DNA is TGTGCCAGCAGCCGAGGTTTGCAGGGGACTAACTCCTACGAGCAGTACTTC. Its protein product is CASSRGLQGTNSYEQYF.

The rearrangement joins TRBV18 to TRBJ1-5, with TRBD1 identical over 9 bases. The germline gives CDR1 KGHSH, CDR2 LQKENI. CDR3 size: 14 residues. V shed 3 bases, J shed 5 bases, and the junction held 2 bases outside the gene matches. The CDR3 is CASSPTGGYQPQHF. In nucleotides, the CDR3 is TGTGCCAGCTCACCTACAGGGGGCTATCAGCCCCAGCATTTT.

The genes are TRBV19 and TRBJ2-7; possibly TRBD1 for D (5 bases). The germline V gene encodes CDR1 LNHDA and CDR2 SQIVND (reference sequence). V lost 5 bases and J lost 5, with 13 bases in between. The CDR3 length is 13 residues. As DNA, the CDR3 is TGTGCCAGTAGTGTTCAGGGTGCGGACGAGCAGTACTTC. Translating gives CASSVQGADEQYF.

This chain uses TRBV10-3 with TRBJ1-1; TRBD1 agrees at 7 bases. V was clipped by 0 bases and J by 4 bases; unmatched bases: 5. Germline values: CDR1 ENHRY, CDR2 SYGVKD. This CDR3 is 15 amino acids long. The CDR3 nucleotides are TGTGCCATCAGTGAGTCAAGGGGGCGGGTCACTGAAGCTTTCTTT. Its protein is CAISESRGRVTEAFF.

J is TRBJ2-7 and V is TRBV10-3; TRBD2 might be the D (6 bases). V shed 0 bases and J shed 4 bases, with 19 bases lying between them. This CDR3 is built from 17 residues. Per germline, CDR1 ENHRY and CDR2 SYGVKD. CDR3 in amino acids: CAISESRGMARGYEQYF. The CDR3 DNA reads as TGTGCCATCAGTGAGTCGAGAGGTATGGCCCGGGGGTACGAGCAGTACTTC.

V gene TRBV10-3 combines with J gene TRBJ1-2, with TRBD1 identical over 8 bases. CDR1 ENHRY and CDR2 SYGVKD come from the germline V gene. The junction had 2 bases not matched to a gene; V was cut back by 1 base and J by 4 bases. The CDR3 contains 14 residues. The CDR3 is CAISEFGTGYGYTF. The CDR3 region has the DNA TGTGCCATCAGTGAGTTCGGGACAGGCTATGGCTACACCTTC.

This chain uses TRBV19 with TRBJ2-5; weak D call: TRBD1 (6 bases). This CDR3 region has 15 residues. The V gene lost 8 bases and the J gene lost 1 base, with 17 bases spanning the gap. Germline V CDR1 and CDR2: LNHDA, SQIVND (reference sequence). The CDR3 sequence: CASRPVGHPQETQYF. CDR3 in DNA: TGTGCCAGTCGCCCTGTGGGACACCCCCAAGAGACCCAGTACTTC.

Concerning this clone itself: A read error may be the cause here, since a much bigger clone is one base away. The rearrangement joins TRBV5-1 to TRBJ1-5; 7 bases map to TRBD1. CDR3 size: 14 residues. Germline V gene data show CDR1 as SGHRS and CDR2 as YFSETQ. With 4 bases clipped from V and 3 bases from J, the junction kept 4 bases outside the gene matches. The chain's CDR3 is CASSTGTDNQPQHF. The CDR3 coding sequence is TGCGCCAGCAGCACCGGGACAGACAATCAGCCCCAGCATTTT.

The V call is TRBV11-2, the J call TRBJ2-1, with a tentative D call TRBD2 (5 bases). Germline CDR1 SGHAT, CDR2 FQNNGV. This CDR3 has 17 amino acids. V dropped 5 bases and J dropped 1 base, with 18 bases sitting between them. CDR3 region: CASSPDFAGRSYNEQFF. The CDR3 DNA follows: TGTGCCAGCAGCCCTGATTTTGCTGGGAGATCCTACAATGAGCAGTTCTTC.

The chain links TRBV3-1 (or the pseudogene TRBV3-2) to TRBJ1-2; D is possibly TRBD1 (6 bases). The V and J ends lost 4 bases and 1 base respectively, with 13 bases between them. The CDR3 sequence is 15 residues long. Germline V lookup: CDR1 LGHDT, CDR2 YNNKEL (reference sequence). The DNA of the CDR3 is TGTGCCAGCAGCCCGTTATTACAGGGTAACTATGGCTACACCTTC. Amino acid sequence: CASSPLLQGNYGYTF.

The rearrangement uses TRBV20-1 and TRBJ1-5, with unresolved D. Deletions cut 6 bases from V and 7 bases from J, with 4 bases between. Germline CDR1 DFQATT, CDR2 SNEGSKA (reference sequence). CDR3 length equals 9 residues. The CDR3 coding sequence is TGCAGTGCCAGGCAGCCCCAGCATTTT. This encodes CSARQPQHF.

The rearrangement joins TRBV10-3 to TRBJ2-1, with 13 bases aligning to TRBD2. J was trimmed by 10 bases and V by 9 bases; bases with no gene match: 6. The CDR3 length is 13 residues. Germline V CDR1 and CDR2: ENHRY, SYGVKD. CDR3 region: CAIGLAGAWEQFF. The CDR3 DNA sequence: TGTGCCATAGGACTAGCGGGAGCTTGGGAGCAGTTCTTC.

V gene TRBV2 combines with J gene TRBJ2-7, with a weak D call TRBD1 (6 bases). The germline V and J ends were trimmed by 4 bases and 2 bases, with 9 bases remaining between them. The CDR3 has 13 residues. Germline V CDR1 and CDR2: SNHLY, FYNNEI. The CDR3 here is CASSAGQTYEQYF. In DNA form, the CDR3 reads TGTGCCAGCAGTGCGGGACAAACCTACGAGCAGTACTTC. Combining the CDR3 with reference TRBV2 and TRBJ2-7 gives the whole variable domain EPEVTQTPSHQVTQMGQEVILRCVPISNHLYFYWYRQILGQKVEFLVSFYNNEISEKSEIFDDQFSVERPDGSNFTLKIRSTKLEDSAMYFCASSAGQTYEQYFGPGTRLTVT.

The chain employs TRBV5-5 and TRBJ1-2; D is perhaps TRBD1 (6 bases). In germline, CDR1 is SGHKS, CDR2 YYEKEE (reference sequence). This CDR3 contains 14 residues. The V end lost 0 bases, the J end lost 9 bases, and 15 bases lay between the germline ends. Written as DNA, the CDR3 is TGTGCCAGCAGCTTGGACCAGGGGTTTGCGCGCTACACCTTC. It translates to CASSLDQGFARYTF.

This clone was found once. Mismatch with germline at one junction end may stem from a read error. The chain employs TRBV28 and TRBJ2-1; D is possibly TRBD1 (5 bases). Germline V gene data show CDR1 as MDHEN and CDR2 as SYDVKM. CDR3 length equals 13 residues. Here the CDR3 DNA reads TGTGCCAGCAGTTTTGGCACAGGCCGCTTAGGGGTCTTC. This gives the protein CASSFGTGRLGVF.

The genes are TRBV9 and TRBJ2-5, with 12 bases that match TRBD2. Trimming removed 0 bases from V and 2 bases from J; junction bases left unmatched: 8. This CDR3 has 18 residues. Germline V gene data show CDR1 as SGDLS and CDR2 as YYNGEE. CDR3 DNA: TGTGCCAGCAGCGTAGGACTAGCGGGGGCAACACGTCAAGAGACCCAGTACTTC. Encoded protein: CASSVGLAGATRQETQYF.

This clone appeared once. The chain carries TRBV5-6 and TRBJ1-6; the D is unclear. Trimming took off 1 base at V and 5 bases at J, with 7 bases between the two ends. There are 14 residues in the CDR3. Germline CDR1 reads SGHDT; CDR2 reads YYEEEE. CDR3 nucleotides: TGTGCCAGCAGCTTGTCGCCGGATAATTCACCCCTCCACTTT. It translates to CASSLSPDNSPLHF.